This entry describes one TCR beta chain. Its antigen is unknown. These data are taken from a study of beta chain features in type 1 diabetes. At the level of the study: Sorted cells numbering some 110 million were examined across all samples. Study results and caveats: The naive, central memory and Treg TCRB repertoires looked more alike in patients than they did in healthy donors. TCRB CDR3 length was moderately but significantly reduced in all four CD4+ subsets of Type 1 diabetes patients. Type 1 diabetes patients showed fewer insertions and more deletions at VDJ junctions.

Every bit of the isolated RNA underwent reverse transcription, so sequencing read expressed TCRB transcripts. Sequenced by immunoSEQ multiplex PCR; TCRdb stores in-frame clones only, minus some. The table includes 300,000 to 400,000 clones, over 9% detected once. The V and J ends lost 0 bases and 0 bases respectively, with 12 bases between them. In germline, CDR1 is KGHSH, CDR2 LQKENI. The CDR3 is 17 residues long. The sequence was obtained from a young man with type 1 diabetes. Material: central memory CD4+ T cells from blood. The chain is built from TRBV18 and TRBJ2-1; D uncertain. The CDR3 nucleotides are TGTGCCAGCTCACCACCTTTGATGTCGAGCTCCTACAATGAGCAGTTCTTC. It is translated as CASSPPLMSSSYNEQFF.